This TCR beta chain comes out of a study of T cell repertoires in ileal Crohn's disease. Study background: Patients had a median approximately 7.2-year disease duration, and around 35% were active smokers.

The time point denotes: neoterminal ileum biopsy at postoperative endoscopy, about 6 months after surgery. Germline V gene lookup returns CDR1 SGHAT and CDR2 FQNNGV. With 5 bases clipped from V and 10 bases from J, the junction kept 8 bases outside the gene matches. The CDR3 has 14 residues. Overall study results and limits: Clonal expansions were more frequent in active smokers than non-smokers at surgery. Endoscopic recurrence occurred in every patient whose clonality exceeded 26.8%. High-frequency clones were more common in sorted CD8 than CD4 cells.

As to this clone: Its target is not known.

Clones were sequenced by immunoSEQ multiplex PCR, and TCRdb holds only the in-frame ones, with some missing. The profile shows more than 10,000 clones, 65% to 85% of them singletons. The chain links TRBV11-2 to TRBJ1-4, with 9 bases lining up with TRBD1. Source material: ileal tissue. The clonotype originates from an adult with Crohn's disease. CDR3 coding DNA: TGTGCCAGCAGCGAGGACAGGGGTTCCAGAAAACTGTTTTTT. Encoded protein: CASSEDRGSRKLFF.